A single sample gave rise to the 29 T cell receptor beta chains below, sequenced in a study of blood T cell repertoires in COVID-19. TCRdb's copy holds only in-frame clones and misses some; the assay was immunoSEQ multiplex PCR. The data hold 85,000 to 130,000 clones, with roughly 89% observed a single time. Sequencing was performed on peripheral blood. These receptors all stem from a man in his sixties or seventies with acute or convalescent COVID-19.

This sequence joins TRBV19 and TRBJ1-4, with 7 bases aligning to TRBD1. Germline trimming cut 6 bases from V and 6 bases from J; bases unmatched to any gene: 10. The CDR3 spans 15 residues. The germline V gene encodes CDR1 LNHDA and CDR2 SQIVND (reference sequence). Here the CDR3 reads CASSINRGRYEKLFF. CDR3 sequence (DNA): TGTGCCAGTAGCATAAACAGGGGTAGGTATGAAAAACTGTTTTTT. The full variable domain, its missing parts supplied by reference TRBV19 and TRBJ1-4, is DGGITQSPKYLFRKEGQNVTLSCEQNLNHDAMYWYRQDPGQGLRLIYYSQIVNDFQKGDIAEGYSVSREKKESFPLTVTSAQKNPTAFYLCASSINRGRYEKLFFGSGTQLSVL.

The CDR3 DNA sequence: TGTGCCAGCAGTGAAAACAGGGTCACCTATGGCTACACCTTC. Amino acid sequence: CASSENRVTYGYTF. This chain connects TRBV6-1 to TRBJ1-2; tentatively, D is TRBD1 (6 bases). Trimming pared 2 bases from V and 4 bases from J, leaving 11 bases between. Germline V gene sequence: CDR1 MNHNS, CDR2 SASEGT. The CDR3 has 14 residues.

The chain employs TRBV24-1 and TRBJ2-3; D perhaps matches TRBD2 (6 bases). The CDR3 has 14 amino acids. Germline values: CDR1 KGHDR, CDR2 SFDVKD. V was pared by 5 bases and J by 2 bases, with 10 bases between. The CDR3 spells CATSASDSTDTQYF. The CDR3 DNA reads TGTGCCACCAGTGCTAGCGACTCCACAGATACGCAGTATTTT.

This sequence joins TRBV28 and TRBJ2-2; possible D gene TRBD2, 5 bases. CDR1 is MDHEN and CDR2 is SYDVKM in the germline V gene. Trimming took 11 bases from V and 3 from J, leaving 10 bases between them. This CDR3 has 12 amino acids. CDR3 sequence (DNA): TGTGCCCGAGAGGGCGACACCGGGGAGCTGTTTTTT. Translated, it gives CAREGDTGELFF.

This sequence joins TRBV11-2 and TRBJ2-7; maybe TRBD2 (5 bases). The CDR3 is 13 residues long. Looked up from germline, CDR1 is SGHAT and CDR2 is FQNNGV. The V end was cut by 0 bases, the J end by 6 bases, with 9 bases between. CDR3 coding DNA: TGTGCCAGCAGCTTAGATGTTCGGGGCGAGCAGTACTTC. It yields the protein CASSLDVRGEQYF. The variable domain in full, completed from reference TRBV11-2 and TRBJ2-7, reads EAGVAQSPRYKIIEKRQSVAFWCNPISGHATLYWYQQILGQGPKLLIQFQNNGVVDDSQLPKDRFSAERLKGVDSTLKIQPAKLEDSAVYLCASSLDVRGEQYFGPGTRLTVT.

The chain recombines TRBV7-9 with TRBJ2-1; 13 bases agree with TRBD2. The germline V gene has CDR1 SEHNR and CDR2 FQNEAQ (reference sequence). V lost 5 bases and J lost 5; bases outside the gene matches: 9. The length of the CDR3 is 17 residues. CDR3: CASSKPGLAGRHNEQFF. CDR3 nucleotide sequence: TGTGCCAGCAGCAAGCCGGGACTAGCGGGACGGCACAATGAGCAGTTCTTC.

V is TRBV6-5 and J is TRBJ2-7, with a possible D match to TRBD2 (6 bases). V lost 8 bases and J 4 bases, leaving 9 bases between the germline ends. Germline lookup yields CDR1 MNHEY and CDR2 SVGAGI. This CDR3 is built from 11 residues. The CDR3 is CASWGVYEQYF. The CDR3 nucleotides are TGTGCCAGCTGGGGGGTGTACGAGCAGTACTTC.

The chain is built from TRBV14 and TRBJ1-1; TRBD1 might be the D (6 bases). The CDR3 is made up of 14 amino acids. Looked up from germline, CDR1 is SGHDN and CDR2 is FVKESK. Trimming stripped 4 bases from V and 10 bases from J, with 19 bases between. The CDR3 region is CASSPGVLGSGAFF. In DNA, the CDR3 is TGTGCCAGCAGCCCAGGGGTTCTGGGGTCAGGAGCTTTCTTT.

This clone has a handful of counts. V usage is TRBV5-6 and J usage is TRBJ1-2, with TRBD1 matching 9 bases. Germline lookup yields CDR1 SGHDT and CDR2 YYEEEE. This CDR3 is 15 amino acids long. The trim removed 2 bases at V and 4 bases at J, leaving 6 bases unmatched. CDR3 DNA sequence: TGTGCCAGCAGCTTATGGGACAGGGATTCCTATGGCTACACCTTC. Translation gives CASSLWDRDSYGYTF.

The chain carries TRBV18 and TRBJ2-1; 7 bases agree with TRBD2. J gave up 7 bases and V 1 base, and 7 bases lay outside the gene matches. Germline assignment: CDR1 KGHSH and CDR2 LQKENI. The CDR3 has 15 amino acids. In DNA form, the CDR3 reads TGTGCCAGCTCACCACGATGGGAGGGGAAGAATGAGCAGTTCTTC. It is translated as CASSPRWEGKNEQFF. The entire variable domain, with the rest obtained from reference TRBV18 and TRBJ2-1, is as follows: NAGVMQNPRHLVRRRGQEARLRCSPMKGHSHVYWYRQLPEEGLKFMVYLQKENIIDESGMPKERFSAEFPKEGPSILRIQQVVRGDSAAYFCASSPRWEGKNEQFFGPGTRLTVL.

The chain combines TRBV19 with TRBJ1-5, with D hard to call. The V and J ends lost 0 bases and 4 bases respectively, with 7 bases between them. The germline V gene has CDR1 LNHDA and CDR2 SQIVND (reference sequence). The CDR3 is 14 residues long. The CDR3 is CASSIETGNQPQHF. Written as DNA, the CDR3 is TGTGCCAGTAGTATAGAGACGGGGAATCAGCCCCAGCATTTT.

V usage is TRBV23-1 and J usage is TRBJ1-1; D ambiguous. TRBV23-1 qualifies as an ORF whose function is uncertain. V was pared by 3 bases and J by 0 bases, with 11 bases between. CDR3 length: 15 amino acids. CDR3 amino acids: CASSHSWGVNTEAFF. The CDR3 DNA follows: TGCGCCAGCAGTCATTCCTGGGGAGTGAACACTGAAGCTTTCTTT.

Points on this clone: The junction shows a germline mismatch at one end, possibly a read error. Other DNA sequences within the sample encode an identical CDR3. This chain links TRBV11-2 with TRBJ1-4, with no clear D. The V gene's germline CDR1 is SGHAT and CDR2 FQNNGV. CDR3 length: 15 residues. This CDR3 reads CASSENIATNEKLFF. CDR3 nucleotide sequence: TGTGCCAGCAGCGAAAACATTGCAACTAATGAAAAGCTGTTTTTT.

This rearrangement joins TRBV11-2 to TRBJ2-5; a weak D match, TRBD2 (7 bases). Germline V CDR1 and CDR2: SGHAT, FQNNGV. Trimming pared 5 bases from V and 5 bases from J, leaving 21 bases between. There are 16 residues in the CDR3. The CDR3 DNA is TGTGCCAGCAGCCTAGGGGGGGGCGCAGGGTCGGAGACCCAGTACTTC. Translated: CASSLGGGAGSETQYF.

This rearrangement joins TRBV6-1 to TRBJ1-2; D ambiguous. The germline V gene has CDR1 MNHNS and CDR2 SASEGT. CDR3 length equals 15 residues. The ends were cut back, 2 bases at V and 10 bases at J, with 20 bases in the middle. The CDR3 region has the DNA TGTGCCAGCAGTGAATTGAATAAGGTGGCGGGTAACTACACCTTC. As protein: CASSELNKVAGNYTF.

V gene TRBV15 combines with J gene TRBJ2-3; 8 nucleotides match TRBD1. The V gene end was trimmed by 3 bases and the J gene end by 1 base; junction bases not matched to a gene: 6. CDR1 is LNHNV, CDR2 YYDKDF, per germline (reference sequence). The CDR3 is 16 residues long. The CDR3 spells CATSSPRDRRTDTQYF. The CDR3 DNA is TGTGCCACCAGCAGCCCACGGGACAGGCGCACAGATACGCAGTATTTT.

The chain uses TRBV4-2 and TRBJ2-2, with 9 nucleotides matching TRBD2. The CDR3 runs to 15 residues. The J segment lost 7 bases and the V segment lost 1 base, leaving 4 bases of the junction unmatched. In germline, CDR1 is LGHNA, CDR2 YNFKEQ. The CDR3, as DNA: TGTGCCAGCAGCCAAGGGACTAGCGAATTCGGGGAGCTGTTTTTT. It is translated as CASSQGTSEFGELFF.

The rearrangement uses TRBV5-1 and TRBJ2-4; 8 nucleotides line up with TRBD1. CDR1 and CDR2 from the germline V gene are SGHRS and YFSETQ. J was trimmed by 0 bases and V by 4 bases; bases with no gene match: 9. The CDR3 covers 17 residues. CDR3 sequence: CASSPGQGSLAKNIQYF. In nucleotides, the CDR3 is TGCGCCAGCAGCCCTGGACAGGGAAGTCTAGCCAAAAACATTCAGTACTTC.

The chain links TRBV5-1 to TRBJ1-6; 7 positions agree with TRBD1. The junction had 5 bases not matched to a gene; V was cut back by 1 base and J by 10 bases. The germline CDR1 and CDR2 sequences are SGHRS and YFSETQ. There are 14 residues in the CDR3. The CDR3 region is CASSLQGGQSPLHF. CDR3 sequence (DNA): TGCGCCAGCAGCTTGCAGGGGGGTCAGTCACCCCTCCACTTT.

This clone occurred once. The V call is TRBV7-9, the J call TRBJ2-1; D is possibly TRBD1 (6 bases). Germline values: CDR1 SEHNR, CDR2 FQNEAQ (reference sequence). The CDR3 loop spans 13 amino acids. V lost 3 bases and J 6 bases, leaving 9 bases between the germline ends. DNA for the CDR3: TGTGCCAGCAGCTTCGGGACACGCAATGAGCAGTTCTTC. Its translation: CASSFGTRNEQFF.

This sequence joins TRBV5-1 and TRBJ1-2; 7 bases line up with TRBD1. This CDR3 has 14 residues. Trimming removed 2 bases from V and 5 bases from J; junction bases left unmatched: 6. Germline V gene data show CDR1 as SGHRS and CDR2 as YFSETQ. The CDR3 coding sequence is TGCGCCAGCAGCTTTGACAGGGAAGGGTATGGCTACACCTTC. This encodes CASSFDREGYGYTF.

This clone was observed a single time. The V call is TRBV13, the J call TRBJ1-1, with D unresolved. V lost 0 bases and J lost 0, with 14 bases in between. Germline V CDR1 and CDR2: PRHDT, FYEKMQ (reference sequence). The CDR3 has 17 residues. CDR3 coding DNA: TGTGCCAGCAGCTTAGGCAGGCGCACTCCTTTGAACACTGAAGCTTTCTTT. Protein product: CASSLGRRTPLNTEAFF.

The chain combines TRBV6-2 or TRBV6-3 with TRBJ1-2, with TRBD1 matching over 8 bases. CDR3 length equals 17 residues. Germline V gene data show CDR1 as MNHEY and CDR2 as SVGEGT. The J segment lost 2 bases and the V segment lost 2 bases, leaving 10 bases of the junction unmatched. CDR3: CASSYRRDRRENYGYTF. The DNA for the CDR3 is TGTGCCAGCAGTTACCGCCGGGACAGGAGGGAGAACTATGGCTACACCTTC.

This chain connects TRBV2 to TRBJ1-4; D not resolved. CDR3 size: 15 residues. Germline V gene data show CDR1 as SNHLY and CDR2 as FYNNEI. The V gene lost 1 base and the J gene lost 6 bases, with 12 bases spanning the gap. DNA for the CDR3: TGTGCCAGCAGTGAAGGTCGGGCGGGGTATGAAAAACTGTTTTTT. Translated: CASSEGRAGYEKLFF.

V is TRBV6-5 and J is TRBJ1-1, with 7 positions matching TRBD1. V gave up 1 base and J gave up 1 base; unmatched junction bases: 3. This CDR3 is 15 amino acids long. Germline loops: CDR1 MNHEY, CDR2 SVGAGI. CDR3 DNA sequence: TGTGCCAGCAGTTACTTGGGGACAGAGAACACTGAAGCTTTCTTT. It specifies CASSYLGTENTEAFF.

This chain connects TRBV7-9 to TRBJ1-1, with D perhaps TRBD1 (6 bases). Trimming pared 3 bases from V and 0 bases from J, leaving 11 bases between. Germline CDR1 reads SEHNR; CDR2 reads FQNEAQ (reference sequence). The CDR3 is made up of 15 amino acids. The CDR3 reads CASSFRGAMNTEAFF. The CDR3 region has the DNA TGTGCCAGCAGCTTTCGGGGGGCCATGAACACTGAAGCTTTCTTT.

The rearrangement links TRBV28 to TRBJ1-1; the D gene is possibly TRBD1 (5 bases). The germline gives CDR1 MDHEN, CDR2 SYDVKM. Trimming took off 8 bases at V and 5 bases at J, with 15 bases between the two ends. The length of the CDR3 is 13 residues. The CDR3 here is CASQLGGWTEAFF. The CDR3 DNA reads as TGTGCCAGCCAACTGGGGGGGTGGACTGAAGCTTTCTTT.

The genes are TRBV6-5 and TRBJ1-1; TRBD1 matches 8 bases. Germline lookup yields CDR1 MNHEY and CDR2 SVGAGI. V was clipped by 7 bases and J by 0 bases; unmatched bases: 7. The CDR3 has 15 residues. The CDR3 sequence: CASTRTGIMNTEAFF. CDR3 sequence (DNA): TGTGCCAGCACCCGGACAGGGATCATGAACACTGAAGCTTTCTTT.

The count of this clone is one. Here the CDR3 reads CASSLDRAKNIQYF. The CDR3 DNA reads as TGTGCCAGCAGCCTAGACAGAGCCAAAAACATTCAGTACTTC. The chain employs TRBV11-1 and TRBJ2-4; a possible D gene is TRBD1 (5 bases). The germline V and J ends were trimmed by 5 bases and 0 bases, with 8 bases remaining between them. Per germline, CDR1 SGHAT and CDR2 FQDESV (reference sequence). The CDR3 length is 14 residues.